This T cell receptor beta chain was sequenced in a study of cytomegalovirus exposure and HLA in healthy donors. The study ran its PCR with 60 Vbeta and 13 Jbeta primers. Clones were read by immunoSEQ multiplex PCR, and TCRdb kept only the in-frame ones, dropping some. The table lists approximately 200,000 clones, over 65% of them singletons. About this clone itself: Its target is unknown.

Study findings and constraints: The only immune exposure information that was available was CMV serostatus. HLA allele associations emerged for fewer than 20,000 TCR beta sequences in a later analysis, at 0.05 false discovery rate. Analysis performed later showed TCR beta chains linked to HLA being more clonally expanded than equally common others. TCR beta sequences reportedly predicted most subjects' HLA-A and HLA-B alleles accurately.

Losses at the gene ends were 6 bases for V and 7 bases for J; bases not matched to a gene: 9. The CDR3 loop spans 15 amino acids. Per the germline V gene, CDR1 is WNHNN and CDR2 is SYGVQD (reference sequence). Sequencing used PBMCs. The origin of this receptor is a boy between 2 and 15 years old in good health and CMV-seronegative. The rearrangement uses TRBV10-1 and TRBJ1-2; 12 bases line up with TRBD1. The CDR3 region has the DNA TGCGCCAGCAGCCTAGAGGGACAGGGGGCGCGTGGCTACACCTTC. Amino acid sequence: CASSLEGQGARGYTF.